This T cell receptor beta chain was profiled in a study of CD4 T cells in relation to SARS-CoV-2 and coronaviruses. Study results and caveats: This crossreactivity analysis covered spike protein alone, no other viral proteins. Culture-expanded clones reflect memory recall rather than primary priming during culture.

This CDR3 has 12 residues. V was clipped by 3 bases and J by 4 bases, with 10 bases between them. Germline CDR1 is GTSNPN and CDR2 is SVGIG (reference sequence). Only a few counts were recorded for this clone. Its specificity is not known. CD4+ T cells from unexposed donors were obtained before the COVID-19 pandemic (2011-2018). Assay used: immunoSEQ multiplex PCR; TCRdb lists only in-frame clones, some missing. The table records about 59,000 clones, roughly 88% of them present only once. The sequence came from a human donor in good health. The gene calls are TRBV30 and TRBJ2-7; D ambiguous. The source material was memory CD4+ T cells from PBMCs. For the CDR3, the DNA is TGTGCCTGGAGCGACTCCAGATACGAGCAGTACTTC. Encoded protein: CAWSDSRYEQYF.